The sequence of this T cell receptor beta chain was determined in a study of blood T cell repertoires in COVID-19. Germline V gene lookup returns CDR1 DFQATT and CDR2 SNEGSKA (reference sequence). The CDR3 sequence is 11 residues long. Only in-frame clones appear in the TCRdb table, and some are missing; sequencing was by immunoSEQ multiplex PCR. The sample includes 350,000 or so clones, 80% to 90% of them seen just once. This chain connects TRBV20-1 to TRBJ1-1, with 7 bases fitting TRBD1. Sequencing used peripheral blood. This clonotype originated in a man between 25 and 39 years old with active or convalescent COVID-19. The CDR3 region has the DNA TGCGGGGGACAGTCCAACACTGAAGCTTTCTTT. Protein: CGGQSNTEAFF.